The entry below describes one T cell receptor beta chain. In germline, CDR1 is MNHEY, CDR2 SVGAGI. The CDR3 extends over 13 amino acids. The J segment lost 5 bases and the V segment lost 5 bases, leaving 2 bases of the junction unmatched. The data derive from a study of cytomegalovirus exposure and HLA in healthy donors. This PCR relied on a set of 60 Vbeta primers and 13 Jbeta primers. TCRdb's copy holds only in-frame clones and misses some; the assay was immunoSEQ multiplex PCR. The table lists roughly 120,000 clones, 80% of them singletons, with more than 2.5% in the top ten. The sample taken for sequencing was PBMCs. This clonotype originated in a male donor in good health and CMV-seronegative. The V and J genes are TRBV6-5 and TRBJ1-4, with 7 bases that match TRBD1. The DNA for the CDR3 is TGTGCCAGCAGTGACAGGGCCAATGAAAAACTGTTTTTT. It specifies CASSDRANEKLFF.